This T cell receptor (beta chain) was obtained from a study of low-dose radiotherapy and immunotherapy resistance in tumors. Study-wide context: Aspirin was administered orally at 300 mg daily for four cycles, commencing on cycle 1 day 1.

This clonotype showed up many times. Time point in this sample: after trial treatment. This sample's treatment: LDRT plus nivolumab, ipilimumab, low-dose cyclophosphamide and aspirin (RACIN trial). Low-dose radiotherapy and low-dose cyclophosphamide, together with aspirin, ipilimumab and nivolumab, were given to donors. Germline assignment: CDR1 LGHNT and CDR2 FRNRAP. The CDR3 is made up of 13 amino acids. Deletions cut 8 bases from V and 1 base from J, with 9 bases between. Primers targeting TRAV and TRBV primed first-strand cDNA, covering alpha and beta chains. For amplifying TCRs, the PCR ran for approximately 21 cycles with Phusion, which was used together with a constant-region primer and the adapter on the V primers. mRNA isolates were amplified via in vitro transcription. Using its own MiXCR run on the reads, TCRdb lists one record per CDR3 protein. The sample lists tens of thousands of distinct CDR3 sequences, roughly 20% occurring once.

Specimen: PBMCs, collected after low-dose radiotherapy plus immunotherapy. The TCR was taken from a female donor with ovarian cancer. The J gene is TRBJ2-1, the V gene TRBV12-5, with D possibly TRBD1 on 5 matching bases. This CDR3 reads CASTGSSYNEQFF. CDR3 nucleotides: TGTGCTAGTACAGGTTCTTCCTACAATGAGCAGTTCTTC.